A single sample gave rise to the 26 T cell receptor beta chains below, sequenced in a study of chronic HIV infection and antiretroviral therapy. One entry per CDR3 protein results from TCRdb running MiXCR on the 5' RACE reads. In the table there are 30,000 to 35,000 distinct CDR3 sequences, around 9% of which are singletons. Sequencing was done on a sample of peripheral blood. These receptors originate from an adult who had HIV and had not received antiretroviral therapy, or was an uninfected healthy control (not recorded which).

There are a few counts of this clonotype. The genes are TRBV3-1 and TRBJ1-2, with 10 bases matching TRBD1. The V gene's germline CDR1 is LGHDT and CDR2 YNNKEL (reference sequence). V trimming: 0 bases; J trimming: 3 bases; junction bases outside the gene matches: 4. This CDR3 contains 16 residues. This chain's CDR3 is CASSQDPGQGDYGYTF. In nucleotides, the CDR3 is TGTGCCAGCAGCCAAGATCCCGGACAGGGGGACTATGGCTACACCTTC.

This clonotype has more than one count but fewer than ten. The CDR3 sequence: CASSSQGTYEQYF. CDR3 in DNA: TGTGCCAGCAGCTCCCAGGGAACCTACGAGCAGTACTTC. The chain uses TRBV7-9 and TRBJ2-7, with a tentative D call TRBD1 (5 bases). From germline, CDR1 is SEHNR and CDR2 FQNEAQ (reference sequence). This CDR3 region has 13 residues. With 4 bases removed from V and 2 bases from J, the gap between germline ends came to 9 bases.

The rearrangement joins TRBV7-2 to TRBJ2-3, with 7 bases that match TRBD1. The germline gives CDR1 SGHTA, CDR2 FQGNSA. J was trimmed by 1 base and V by 5 bases; bases with no gene match: 6. The CDR3 totals 15 residues. CDR3 protein: CASSPDRVGTDTQYF. DNA for the CDR3: TGTGCCAGCAGCCCAGACAGGGTCGGCACAGATACGCAGTATTTT.

This clonotype was counted ten times or more. This chain uses TRBV12-3 or TRBV12-4 with TRBJ2-1; TRBD2 might be the D (6 bases). This CDR3 contains 15 residues. V shed 2 bases and J shed 4 bases, with 12 bases lying between them. This CDR3 reads CASSLRDFGYNEQFF. The CDR3 region has the DNA TGTGCCAGCAGTTTACGGGACTTTGGGTACAATGAGCAGTTCTTC.

This clonotype was counted many times. CDR3: CASSLVGLNQPQHF. As DNA, the CDR3 is TGTGCCAGCAGTTTAGTGGGACTAAATCAGCCCCAGCATTTT. This rearrangement joins TRBV12-3 or TRBV12-4 to TRBJ1-5; D may be TRBD1 (5 bases). V lost 1 base, J lost 4 bases, and 8 bases lay in between. There are 14 residues in the CDR3.

This clonotype was counted only a few times. The rearrangement links TRBV6-2 or TRBV6-3 to TRBJ2-5; 8 nucleotides align to TRBD1. This CDR3 contains 17 residues. The V gene's germline CDR1 is MNHEY and CDR2 SVGEGT. Losses at the gene ends were 2 bases for V and 5 bases for J; bases not matched to a gene: 13. This chain's CDR3 is CASSYPGSGGIAETQYF. In nucleotides, the CDR3 is TGTGCCAGCAGTTACCCGGGATCAGGGGGCATAGCGGAGACCCAGTACTTC.

This clonotype showed up just a few times. The chain is built from TRBV7-8 and TRBJ1-5; D is unresolved. The germline V and J ends were trimmed by 3 bases and 7 bases, with 7 bases remaining between them. This CDR3 comprises 12 residues. Germline V lookup: CDR1 SGHVS, CDR2 FQNEAQ. The CDR3: CASSFSGQPQHF. The CDR3 coding sequence is TGTGCCAGCAGCTTTTCGGGACAGCCCCAGCATTTT.

This clonotype appeared many times. Written as DNA, the CDR3 is TGCAGCGTGGGACGCGAGCTCGCTGAAGCTTTCTTT. Translating it yields CSVGRELAEAFF. The V and J genes are TRBV29-1 and TRBJ1-1, with TRBD1 as a possible D gene (5 bases). V was cut by 6 bases and J by 6 bases, with 14 bases left in between. Germline V gene sequence: CDR1 SQVTM, CDR2 ANQGSEA. The CDR3 length is 12 residues.

In this sample, this clonotype turned up many times. This chain links TRBV6-5 with TRBJ2-2; no clear D. The CDR3 extends over 15 amino acids. The V end lost 2 bases, the J end lost 4 bases, and 11 bases lay between the germline ends. Germline CDR1 reads MNHEY; CDR2 reads SVGAGI. The CDR3 DNA reads as TGTGCCAGCAGTTACAGCGACTCCCCCACCGGGGAGCTGTTTTTT. This gives the protein CASSYSDSPTGELFF.

This clonotype showed up many times. The CDR3 here is CAHRGIGNEQFF. In DNA, the CDR3 is TGTGCCCACCGGGGGATCGGGAATGAGCAGTTCTTC. The chain is built from TRBV6-2 or TRBV6-3 and TRBJ2-1, with a possible D match to TRBD2 (6 bases). This CDR3 has 12 residues. V lost 11 bases and J lost 7, with 15 bases in between. Per the germline V gene, CDR1 is MNHEY and CDR2 is SVGEGT.

V usage is TRBV2 and J usage is TRBJ2-3; D is undetermined. This CDR3 comprises 13 residues. Trimming stripped 8 bases from V and 0 bases from J, with 9 bases between. Germline V gene sequence: CDR1 SNHLY, CDR2 FYNNEI. The CDR3 nucleotides read TGTGCCAGCGAGTTCACTAGCACAGATACGCAGTATTTT. Its translation: CASEFTSTDTQYF.

This CDR3 is CASSEARRYYGYTF. CDR3 coding DNA: TGTGCCAGCAGTGAAGCGCGGCGGTACTATGGCTACACCTTC. The chain combines TRBV6-1 with TRBJ1-2; D not resolved. V lost 0 bases, J lost 3 bases, and 8 bases lay in between. Per germline, CDR1 MNHNS and CDR2 SASEGT. The CDR3 covers 14 residues.

This clonotype was counted many times. The V call is TRBV18, the J call TRBJ1-1; 9 bases line up with TRBD1. The V segment lost 1 base and the J segment 4 bases; nucleotides outside the gene matches: 4. The CDR3 is 15 residues long. The V gene's germline CDR1 is KGHSH and CDR2 LQKENI. CDR3 coding DNA: TGTGCCAGCTCACCACGGACAGGGGAGGGCACTGAAGCTTTCTTT. Its translation is CASSPRTGEGTEAFF.

This clonotype was found a few times. The chain has TRBV2 and TRBJ1-6; 7 bases fit TRBD1. CDR3 size: 14 residues. Germline V gene sequence: CDR1 SNHLY, CDR2 FYNNEI. Germline trimming cut 6 bases from V and 6 bases from J; bases unmatched to any gene: 5. CDR3 sequence reads: CASSPGTVNSPLHF. Written as DNA, the CDR3 is TGTGCCAGCAGCCCCGGGACAGTTAATTCACCCCTCCACTTT.

This clonotype was counted only a few times. The chain has TRBV6-6 and TRBJ2-3; D unclear. Germline lookup yields CDR1 MNHNY and CDR2 SVGAGI (reference sequence). The V and J ends lost 0 bases and 4 bases respectively, with 11 bases between them. The CDR3 runs 15 residues. The CDR3: CASSYSSPAADTQYF. In nucleotides, the CDR3 is TGTGCCAGCAGTTACTCGTCGCCAGCCGCAGATACGCAGTATTTT.

Worth noting for this clonotype: Since a much larger clone is just one base distant, this may be a read error. The chain links TRBV7-3 to TRBJ2-3; weak D call: TRBD2 (5 bases). V dropped 3 bases and J dropped 5 bases, with 15 bases sitting between them. Germline values: CDR1 SGHTA, CDR2 FQGTGA. The CDR3 covers 15 residues. The CDR3 is CASSLAAARGDTQYF. The CDR3 region has the DNA TGTGCCAGCAGCTTGGCCGCGGCTCGGGGAGATACGCAGTATTTT.

The sample holds many counts of this clonotype. The chain employs TRBV10-3 and TRBJ2-2; 10 bases align to TRBD2. The CDR3 is 16 amino acids. Trimming cost V 2 bases and J 5 bases; bases outside gene matches: 5. Germline V CDR1 and CDR2: ENHRY, SYGVKD. Here the CDR3 reads CAISERLAGATGELFF. The CDR3 DNA reads as TGTGCCATCAGTGAGAGGCTAGCGGGAGCAACCGGGGAGCTGTTTTTT.

This clonotype has a handful of counts. The chain employs TRBV12-3 or TRBV12-4 and TRBJ2-1; TRBD2 agrees at 7 bases. The CDR3 runs to 12 residues. Unmatched junction bases numbered 6, after V lost 8 bases and J lost 8 bases. Written as DNA, the CDR3 is TGTGCCAGCCGGGGACTACGGGATGAGCAGTTCTTC. It yields the protein CASRGLRDEQFF.

This clonotype appeared many times. The V and J genes are TRBV20-1 and TRBJ2-5, with D maybe TRBD2 (6 bases). Germline V CDR1 and CDR2: DFQATT, SNEGSKA (reference sequence). CDR3 size: 12 residues. V lost 6 bases and J lost 4, with 12 bases in between. DNA of the CDR3: TGCAGTGCGCTAGGGAGGTTAGAGACCCAGTACTTC. Translation: CSALGRLETQYF.

This sequence joins TRBV12-3 or TRBV12-4 and TRBJ1-1; TRBD1 might be the D (6 bases). This CDR3 spans 14 amino acids. V lost 1 base and J lost 1, with 7 bases in between. CDR3 nucleotide sequence: TGTGCCAGCAGTTTAGAGGGGGGGAACACTGAAGCTTTCTTT. Translation: CASSLEGGNTEAFF.

This clonotype was observed many times. The chain combines TRBV4-3 with TRBJ2-2, with D uncertain. Germline CDR1 reads LGHNA; CDR2 reads YSLEER. The V end was cut by 4 bases, the J end by 3 bases, with 12 bases between. The CDR3 totals 15 residues. The CDR3 is CASSRADTDTGELFF. In DNA, the CDR3 is TGCGCCAGCAGCCGGGCAGACACAGACACCGGGGAGCTGTTTTTT.

The chain has TRBV25-1 and TRBJ1-2; the D is unclear. Trimming took off 4 bases at V and 7 bases at J, with 7 bases between the two ends. From germline, CDR1 is MGHDK and CDR2 SYGVNS. The CDR3 totals 11 residues. CDR3 region: CASSALGGYTF. In DNA, the CDR3 is TGTGCCAGCAGTGCCCTGGGTGGCTACACCTTC.

This clonotype was counted at least ten times. The chain has TRBV11-2 and TRBJ2-7; no definite D call. This CDR3 spans 12 amino acids. CDR1 and CDR2 from the germline V gene are SGHAT and FQNNGV. V was clipped by 4 bases and J by 4 bases, with 8 bases between them. CDR3 sequence reads: CASSYTEYEQYF. The CDR3 DNA is TGTGCCAGCAGCTATACAGAGTACGAGCAGTACTTC.

This clonotype was counted ten times or more. V usage is TRBV29-1 and J usage is TRBJ2-1; maybe TRBD1 (6 bases). Germline V gene data show CDR1 as SQVTM and CDR2 as ANQGSEA. V lost 5 bases to trimming and J lost 0 bases, with 14 bases between them. The length of the CDR3 is 15 residues. Written as DNA, the CDR3 is TGCAGCGTTCAGGTCACAGGGAGCTCCTACAATGAGCAGTTCTTC. It encodes CSVQVTGSSYNEQFF.

This clonotype appeared many times. The CDR3 nucleotides are TGTGCCAGCAGTTTTAGCGGGCGCGGGTATCCCACTGAAGCTTTCTTT. Translating it yields CASSFSGRGYPTEAFF. This chain uses TRBV28 with TRBJ1-1; no reliable D call. CDR1 is MDHEN and CDR2 is SYDVKM in the germline V gene. Trimming left V 3 bases short and J 4 bases short, with 18 bases between. This CDR3 is 16 amino acids long. The whole variable domain, filled in from reference TRBV28 and TRBJ1-1, reads DVKVTQSSRYLVKRTGEKVFLECVQDMDHENMFWYRQDPGLGLRLIYFSYDVKMKEKGDIPEGYSVSREKKERFSLILESASTNQTSMYLCASSFSGRGYPTEAFFGQGTRLTVV.

The chain combines TRBV12-3 or TRBV12-4 with TRBJ2-3, with D perhaps TRBD2 (5 bases). CDR3 length equals 14 residues. Trimming removed 6 bases at V and 1 base at J, with 11 bases between. The CDR3: CASRVGLGTDTQYF. CDR3 nucleotides: TGTGCCAGCAGGGTCGGACTCGGCACAGATACGCAGTATTTT.